Listed here are 31 T cell receptor beta chains from one sample, sequenced in a study of CD8 T cells in ankylosing spondylitis. For these receptors, no antigen is known. Whole-study findings and limits: For ankylosing spondylitis blood, a TCR beta motif of 7 or 8 highly homologous variants appeared characteristic.

MiXCR was run by TCRdb on the 5' RACE reads, yielding one entry per CDR3 protein. The sample yields about 220,000 distinct CDR3 sequences, roughly 6.6% seen once. Sequencing was carried out using blood, either unsorted or a sorted T cell fraction (not recorded which). These receptors came from a male donor with ankylosing spondylitis.

This clonotype came up many times. The V call is TRBV20-1, the J call TRBJ2-7; either TRBD1 or TRBD2 may fit D (6 bases each). CDR3 length equals 17 residues. V was cut by 1 base and J by 3 bases, with 22 bases left in between. CDR1 and CDR2 (germline): DFQATT, SNEGSKA (reference sequence). This CDR3 reads CSARGTEPTGSFYEQYF. DNA of the CDR3: TGCAGTGCTAGAGGGACAGAGCCTACCGGGAGCTTCTACGAGCAGTACTTC.

V is TRBV27 and J is TRBJ2-7, with D tentatively TRBD2 (6 bases). Per the germline V gene, CDR1 is MNHEY and CDR2 is SMNVEV (reference sequence). CDR3 length: 16 amino acids. V was pared by 5 bases and J by 3 bases, with 20 bases between. CDR3 protein: CASSQNLGTFLYEQYF. The CDR3 DNA sequence: TGTGCCAGCAGTCAAAATTTGGGGACTTTTCTCTACGAGCAGTACTTC.

This clonotype was observed a handful of times. The chain is built from TRBV11-2 and TRBJ2-1, with 9 bases identical to TRBD1. Per the germline V gene, CDR1 is SGHAT and CDR2 is FQNNGV. The CDR3 spans 14 residues. The V gene end was trimmed by 1 base and the J gene end by 7 bases; junction bases not matched to a gene: 2. This chain's CDR3 is CASSLGQGDNEQFF. CDR3 nucleotides: TGTGCCAGCAGCTTAGGACAGGGGGATAATGAGCAGTTCTTC.

This clonotype has a count of ten or more. A read error is possible here, since a much larger clone lies one base away. This chain uses TRBV27 with TRBJ1-1; D gene unclear. Germline V gene sequence: CDR1 MNHEY, CDR2 SMNVEV (reference sequence). V lost 2 bases and J lost 1, with 5 bases in between. This CDR3 contains 13 residues. The CDR3 DNA follows: TGTGCCAGCAGTTTACGACAGAACACTGAAGCTTTCTTT. Translating gives CASSLRQNTEAFF.

This clonotype was detected once. CDR3: CSSTGHPTGEKLFF. In nucleotides, the CDR3 is TGCAGTTCTACAGGACATCCGACTGGAGAAAAACTGTTTTTT. The V gene is TRBV20-1, the J gene TRBJ1-4, with a weak D call TRBD1 (5 bases). CDR3 size: 14 residues. CDR1 DFQATT and CDR2 SNEGSKA come from the germline V gene (reference sequence). The V end was cut by 8 bases, the J end by 8 bases, with 21 bases between.

V and J are TRBV6-7 and TRBJ1-2, with 7 bases aligning to TRBD1. TRBV6-7 counts as an open reading frame of uncertain function. Trimming at V came to 9 bases and at J to 4 bases, leaving 8 bases not matched to a gene. The CDR3 runs to 13 residues. The chain's CDR3 is CARQGGRSYGYTF. The CDR3 region has the DNA TGTGCCAGGCAGGGGGGGCGAAGCTATGGCTACACCTTC.

Ten or more counts support this clonotype. CDR3 nucleotide sequence: TGTGCCAGCAGTTTTGCCATCGGGACTAGCCTCTACGAGCAGTACTTC. Encoded protein: CASSFAIGTSLYEQYF. This sequence joins TRBV6-5 and TRBJ2-7; 9 bases fit TRBD2. After removal of 4 bases from V and 3 bases from J, the junction contained 10 bases not matched to a gene. The CDR3 consists of 16 residues. Germline CDR1 and CDR2: MNHEY and SVGAGI.

This clonotype was found many times. The chain employs TRBV12-3 or TRBV12-4 and TRBJ1-2, with D maybe TRBD1 (5 bases). The CDR3 spans 13 residues. Trimming removed 6 bases from V and 5 bases from J, with 13 bases in between. The CDR3, as DNA: TGTGCCAGCAGCCCGGGACCCACATATGGCTACACCTTC. Its protein is CASSPGPTYGYTF.

This clonotype appeared many times. V and J are TRBV5-6 and TRBJ1-2; 9 nucleotides align to TRBD1. The CDR3 runs to 14 residues. The V segment lost 3 bases and the J segment 2 bases; nucleotides outside the gene matches: 2. The germline gives CDR1 SGHDT, CDR2 YYEEEE. The DNA for the CDR3 is TGTGCCAGCAGCTGGGGACAGGGAAACTATGGCTACACCTTC. It is translated as CASSWGQGNYGYTF.

The DNA for the CDR3 is TGTGCCAGCAGCCTCCTAGCGGTATCTGAGGAGACCCAGTACTTC. Its protein is CASSLLAVSEETQYF. The gene calls are TRBV7-6 and TRBJ2-5, with TRBD2 matching over 7 bases. The CDR3 is 15 amino acids. V trimming: 5 bases; J trimming: 5 bases; junction bases outside the gene matches: 11. CDR1 and CDR2 (germline): SGHVS, FNYEAQ.

At least ten counts were recorded for this clonotype. This rearrangement joins TRBV7-6 to TRBJ1-6; 7 bases are shared with TRBD1. The CDR3 spans 15 residues. V shed 5 bases, J shed 6 bases, and the junction held 7 bases outside the gene matches. The germline gives CDR1 SGHVS, CDR2 FNYEAQ. The CDR3 bases are TGTGCCAGCAGCGACAGGACAGGACGTAATTCACCCCTCCACTTT. It codes for CASSDRTGRNSPLHF.

This clonotype was observed at least ten times. CDR3 DNA sequence: TGTGCCAGCAGCCCCTCCGTTGGGGAAAGCAATCAGCCCCAGCATTTT. This codes for CASSPSVGESNQPQHF. This sequence joins TRBV27 and TRBJ1-5, with D unclear. V dropped 6 bases and J dropped 1 base, with 16 bases sitting between them. The germline V gene encodes CDR1 MNHEY and CDR2 SMNVEV (reference sequence). This CDR3 has 16 amino acids.

The genes are TRBV15 and TRBJ1-5; D ambiguous. The CDR3 sequence is 14 residues long. Trimming removed 3 bases at V and 3 bases at J, with 9 bases between. The germline V gene encodes CDR1 LNHNV and CDR2 YYDKDF (reference sequence). DNA of the CDR3: TGTGCCACCAGCAGCAGGTCCTTCAATCAGCCCCAGCATTTT. Encoded protein: CATSSRSFNQPQHF. The full variable domain, in which reference TRBV15 and TRBJ1-5 provide the parts outside the CDR3, is DAMVIQNPRYQVTQFGKPVTLSCSQTLNHNVMYWYQQKSSQAPKLLFHYYDKDFNNEADTPDNFQSRRPNTSFCFLDIRSPGLGDTAMYLCATSSRSFNQPQHFGDGTRLSIL.

This clonotype was seen a handful of times. V gene TRBV7-9 combines with J gene TRBJ2-5; D possibly corresponds to TRBD2 (5 bases). The germline CDR1 and CDR2 sequences are SEHNR and FQNEAQ (reference sequence). Trimming shortened V by 2 bases and J by 5 bases, and 15 bases separated the two germline ends. This CDR3 is built from 15 residues. This CDR3 is CASSLPPGMGETQYF. Written as DNA, the CDR3 is TGTGCCAGCAGCTTACCACCGGGAATGGGGGAGACCCAGTACTTC.

Here the CDR3 reads CASSPHLVGSTDTQYF. The CDR3 DNA follows: TGTGCCAGCAGCCCACACCTAGTGGGTAGTACAGATACGCAGTATTTT. V gene TRBV7-8 combines with J gene TRBJ2-3; D unresolved. Germline V gives CDR1 SGHVS, CDR2 FQNEAQ. The CDR3 runs to 16 residues. Trimming cost V 5 bases and J 3 bases, with 18 bases left between them.

This clonotype was seen many times. The V and J genes are TRBV7-2 and TRBJ2-1, with 7 bases lining up with TRBD1. This CDR3 spans 15 amino acids. V lost 2 bases to trimming and J lost 2 bases; unmatched junction nucleotides: 3. Germline V gives CDR1 SGHTA, CDR2 FQGNSA. CDR3 protein: CASSLRQGTYNEQFF. CDR3 nucleotides: TGTGCCAGCAGCTTAAGACAGGGCACCTACAATGAGCAGTTCTTC.

This clonotype was seen repeatedly, ten times or more. The J gene is TRBJ2-5, the V gene TRBV4-3; D possibly uses TRBD1 or TRBD2 (5 bases each). The CDR3 contains 16 residues. The germline gives CDR1 LGHNA, CDR2 YSLEER. V shed 0 bases and J shed 1 base, with 12 bases lying between them. CDR3 sequence (DNA): TGCGCCAGCAGCCAAGATTGGGGGAGTCTCCAAGAGACCCAGTACTTC. Translation: CASSQDWGSLQETQYF.

The rearrangement joins TRBV6-1 to TRBJ1-5, with D perhaps TRBD1 (6 bases). The germline V gene has CDR1 MNHNS and CDR2 SASEGT. The V and J ends lost 11 bases and 5 bases respectively, with 22 bases between them. The length of the CDR3 is 15 residues. The CDR3 sequence is CASDAGRGNHQPQHF. The CDR3 region has the DNA TGTGCCTCAGATGCGGGCAGGGGTAATCATCAGCCCCAGCATTTT.

A few counts support this clonotype. The rearrangement uses TRBV30 and TRBJ2-3; 13 positions match TRBD2. V lost 2 bases to trimming and J lost 4 bases; unmatched junction nucleotides: 9. Germline V gives CDR1 GTSNPN, CDR2 SVGIG (reference sequence). The CDR3 has 17 amino acids. The CDR3 sequence: CAWSTTGLAGVSDTQYF. The CDR3 bases are TGTGCCTGGAGTACTACCGGACTAGCGGGAGTGTCAGATACGCAGTATTTT.

A remark on this clonotype: One junction end does not reproduce the germline sequence, and a read error may be involved. The chain recombines TRBV5-5 with TRBJ1-5; weak D call: TRBD1 (5 bases). The germline V gene encodes CDR1 SGHKS and CDR2 YYEKEE (reference sequence). There are 15 residues in the CDR3. The CDR3 nucleotides are TGTGCCAGCAGCTTGGGTAGGGGCAGCAATCAGCACCAGCATTTT. Amino acids: CASSLGRGSNQHQHF.

The J gene is TRBJ2-2, the V gene TRBV7-8; 10 positions match TRBD1. Germline lookup yields CDR1 SGHVS and CDR2 FQNEAQ. The length of the CDR3 is 16 residues. V shed 6 bases and J 2 bases; nucleotides not matched to a gene: 6. CDR3 amino acids: CASRRRQGANTGELFF. The CDR3, as DNA: TGTGCCAGCAGACGACGACAGGGGGCTAACACCGGGGAGCTGTTTTTT. The variable domain in full, with the rest retrieved from reference TRBV7-8 and TRBJ2-2, is GAGVSQSPRYKVAKRGQDVALRCDPISGHVSLFWYQQALGQGPEFLTYFQNEAQLDKSGLPSDRFFAERPEGSVSTLKIQRTQQEDSAVYLCASRRRQGANTGELFFGEGSRLTVL.

This clonotype was recorded at least ten times. The V call is TRBV7-9, the J call TRBJ2-7, with D possibly TRBD2 on 6 matching bases. This CDR3 contains 15 residues. V was shortened by 1 base and J by 1 base, with 11 bases between the two germline ends. CDR1 and CDR2 (germline): SEHNR, FQNEAQ (reference sequence). CDR3 coding DNA: TGTGCCAGCAGCTTAGTCGGGGGAAGGTCCTACGAGCAGTACTTC. As protein: CASSLVGGRSYEQYF.

This clonotype was seen many times. CDR3 residues: CAISGDTDTQYF. The CDR3 DNA sequence: TGTGCCATCAGTGGTGATACAGATACGCAGTATTTT. The chain carries TRBV10-3 and TRBJ2-3; D is unclear. CDR3 size: 12 residues. Per the germline V gene, CDR1 is ENHRY and CDR2 is SYGVKD. The germline V and J ends were trimmed by 4 bases and 3 bases, with 5 bases remaining between them.

This clonotype was counted many times. V usage is TRBV12-3 or TRBV12-4 and J usage is TRBJ2-7; no reliable D call. The CDR3 is 13 amino acids. With 6 bases removed from V and 3 bases from J, the gap between germline ends came to 12 bases. In nucleotides, the CDR3 is TGTGCCAGCAGGGCCCGGCTTTTCTACGAGCAGTACTTC. It codes for CASRARLFYEQYF.

In its sample, this clonotype was seen many times. The rearrangement uses TRBV30 and TRBJ1-1; D gene uncertain. This CDR3 contains 13 residues. Trimming removed 5 bases from V and 1 base from J, with 11 bases in between. Germline CDR1 and CDR2: GTSNPN and SVGIG (reference sequence). This CDR3 reads CAWVRGSNTEAFF. The CDR3 bases are TGTGCCTGGGTACGCGGATCGAACACTGAAGCTTTCTTT.

This clonotype was seen at least ten times. The junction does not match germline at one end; this may be a read error. V gene TRBV5-1 combines with J gene TRBJ1-1; maybe TRBD1 (6 bases). The CDR3 covers 14 residues. The germline gives CDR1 SGHRS, CDR2 YFSETQ. The CDR3 bases are TGCGCCAGCAGCCCCGAGGGGGGCGTTACTGAAGCTTCCTTT. It encodes CASSPEGGVTEASF. Full variable domain (missing parts from reference TRBV5-1 and TRBJ1-1): KAGVTQTPRYLIKTRGQQVTLSCSPISGHRSVSWYQQTPGQGLQFLFEYFSETQRNKGNFPGRFSGRQFSNSRSEMNVSTLELGDSALYLCASSPEGGVTEASFGQGTRLTVV.

This clonotype was picked up many times. This rearrangement joins TRBV4-2 to TRBJ2-7; possibly TRBD1 for D (6 bases). The CDR3 covers 15 residues. Germline CDR1 and CDR2: LGHNA and YNFKEQ. V was pared by 4 bases and J by 0 bases, with 13 bases between. The CDR3 DNA reads as TGTGCCAGCAGCCTAAATGGGGGCATCTCCTACGAGCAGTACTTC. Translated, it gives CASSLNGGISYEQYF.

This clonotype appeared a few times. This chain connects TRBV5-1 to TRBJ2-1; 9 bases fit TRBD2. Germline V gene sequence: CDR1 SGHRS, CDR2 YFSETQ. J lost 6 bases, V lost 0 bases, and 13 bases had no gene match. This CDR3 contains 18 residues. The CDR3 nucleotides read TGCGCCAGCAGCTTGGTGTTGGCGGGAGGGCTTCGGGGCAATGAGCAGTTCTTC. As protein: CASSLVLAGGLRGNEQFF.

This clonotype was detected many times. The J gene is TRBJ2-7, the V gene TRBV6-2 or TRBV6-3, with a possible D match to TRBD2 (5 bases). The CDR3 length is 12 residues. Germline values: CDR1 MNHEY, CDR2 SVGEGT. Trimming removed 0 bases from V and 6 bases from J, with 6 bases in between. The CDR3 sequence: CASSYSRVEQYF. The CDR3 DNA is TGTGCCAGCAGTTACTCGAGGGTCGAGCAGTACTTC.

This clonotype came up many times. The chain uses TRBV11-3 and TRBJ1-2; D is uncertain. V was cut by 1 base and J by 4 bases, with 16 bases left in between. Germline V lookup: CDR1 SGHNT, CDR2 YENEEA. The CDR3 has 16 amino acids. The CDR3, as DNA: TGTGCCAGCAGCTTAGCGTCCGGACGGATGAGCTATGGCTACACCTTC. Its translation: CASSLASGRMSYGYTF.

This chain links TRBV27 with TRBJ1-2; D ambiguous. V was cut by 3 bases and J by 4 bases, with 18 bases left in between. From germline, CDR1 is MNHEY and CDR2 SMNVEV (reference sequence). The CDR3 runs 16 residues. CDR3 amino acids: CASSFSAGPRIYGYTF. As DNA, the CDR3 is TGTGCCAGCAGTTTCTCCGCAGGACCAAGGATCTATGGCTACACCTTC.